Each of the 3 T cell receptor beta chains below was sequenced from the same sample in a study of cytomegalovirus exposure and HLA in healthy donors (dated by TCRdb to 2016 to 2017). Libraries came from the immunoSEQ multiplex PCR assay. For the multiplex PCR, a mixture combining 60 forward primers for TCR Vbeta segments and 13 reverse primers for TCR Jbeta segments was used. TCRdb limited this immuneACCESS table to in-frame rearrangements with V and J called. A share of clones is missing; checked studies link under half to unresolved V genes, and the rest is unexplained. The sample includes 84,000 or so clones, with approximately 84% observed a single time. The top ten clones comprise 2.4% of the sample. The source material was PBMCs. These receptors all stem from a woman aged 50 to 60 in good health and CMV-seronegative.

J is TRBJ2-3 and V is TRBV4-3; D is unresolved. Looked up from germline, CDR1 is LGHNA and CDR2 is YSLEER. The CDR3 runs 16 residues. V was pared by 1 base and J by 0 bases, with 11 bases between. The CDR3, as DNA: TGCGCCAGCAGCCAAGTCGCAGGATCTAGCACAGATACGCAGTATTTT. Protein: CASSQVAGSSTDTQYF.

V gene TRBV7-5 combines with J gene TRBJ1-1; the D call in the table, TRBD1, was not verified against the DNA. TRBV7-5 is assigned pseudogene status. This CDR3 is built from 17 residues. This chain's CDR3 is CARSPVFTDRAGTEAFF. CDR3 coding DNA: TGTGCCAGAAGCCCTGTATTCACCGACAGGGCCGGCACTGAAGCTTTCTTT.

The chain has TRBV19 and TRBJ1-1; D not certain. This CDR3 spans 15 amino acids. Trimming cost V 6 bases and J 1 base, with 15 bases left between them. Germline assignment: CDR1 LNHDA and CDR2 SQIVND (reference sequence). CDR3 DNA: TGTGCCAGTAGCCCACCCGGTTGGAGGAACACTGAAGCTTTCTTT. Its protein product is CASSPPGWRNTEAFF.